The 19 T cell receptor beta chains reported below all come from one sample, sequenced in a study of T cells after yellow fever vaccination. MiXCR was run by TCRdb on the 5' RACE reads, yielding one entry per CDR3 protein. Among some 300,000 distinct CDR3 sequences listed, about 10% were seen once. Sequencing was performed on CD4+ T cells sorted from PBMCs, taken 5 days after the yellow fever booster vaccination. The receptors originated from a man aged 18 to 29 who received the YFV17D yellow fever vaccine.

This clonotype occurred a few times. V is TRBV12-3 or TRBV12-4 and J is TRBJ2-1; TRBD2 aligns across 7 bases. The CDR3 runs 13 residues. The ends lost 10 bases at V and 3 bases at J; junction bases unmatched: 6. The CDR3 loop reads CATRGRGYNEQFF. CDR3 coding DNA: TGTGCCACCCGGGGGAGGGGCTACAATGAGCAGTTCTTC.

This clonotype was counted between two and nine times. The V and J genes are TRBV12-3 or TRBV12-4 and TRBJ2-3; unclear D gene. The CDR3 consists of 14 residues. Trimming removed 3 bases from V and 2 bases from J, with 9 bases in between. CDR3 in amino acids: CASSFSSATDTQYF. CDR3 nucleotide sequence: TGTGCCAGCAGTTTCTCTTCCGCCACAGATACGCAGTATTTT.

This clonotype was picked up many times. The chain couples TRBV3-1 to TRBJ2-4, with D unresolved. The CDR3 runs to 15 residues. Trimming took off 3 bases at V and 0 bases at J, with 9 bases between the two ends. The germline V gene has CDR1 LGHDT and CDR2 YNNKEL (reference sequence). This CDR3 is CASSHRALAKNIQYF. The CDR3 bases are TGTGCCAGCAGCCATCGAGCCCTAGCCAAAAACATTCAGTACTTC.

This clonotype has only a few counts. The chain is built from TRBV27 and TRBJ1-6; the D gene is possibly TRBD1 (5 bases). The V gene's germline CDR1 is MNHEY and CDR2 SMNVEV (reference sequence). Trimming stripped 5 bases from V and 7 bases from J, with 15 bases between. The CDR3 totals 15 residues. CDR3 DNA sequence: TGTGCCAGCAGTAACCGACAGCTTTCAAATTCACCCCTCCACTTT. As protein: CASSNRQLSNSPLHF.

This sequence joins TRBV7-8 and TRBJ1-6; D is uncertain. Between the trimmed V and J ends, which lost 4 bases and 8 bases, there was a span of 6 bases. Looked up from germline, CDR1 is SGHVS and CDR2 is FQNEAQ. This CDR3 spans 12 amino acids. The CDR3 DNA is TGTGCCAGCAGCTGGATGGATTCACCCCTCCACTTT. Encoded protein: CASSWMDSPLHF.

This clonotype was counted at least ten times. The J gene is TRBJ2-7, the V gene TRBV15; tentatively, D is TRBD1 (6 bases). Trimming took 0 bases from V and 1 from J, leaving 10 bases between them. This CDR3 comprises 15 residues. Germline CDR1 is LNHNV and CDR2 is YYDKDF (reference sequence). This CDR3 reads CATSRDSRGSYEQYV. CDR3 sequence (DNA): TGTGCCACCAGCAGAGATAGCAGGGGTTCCTACGAGCAGTACGTC.

This chain links TRBV4-1 with TRBJ2-3, with 9 positions matching TRBD2. Germline CDR1 reads MGHRA; CDR2 reads YSYEKL. Trimming took 4 bases from V and 2 from J; bases not matched to a gene: 13. CDR3 length: 18 residues. This chain's CDR3 is CASSPTNWIAGDTDTQYF. In DNA, the CDR3 is TGCGCCAGCAGCCCGACTAACTGGATAGCGGGAGACACAGATACGCAGTATTTT.

This clonotype was observed many times. This sequence joins TRBV29-1 and TRBJ2-5; D may be TRBD2 (5 bases). Germline V gives CDR1 SQVTM, CDR2 ANQGSEA. Deletions cut 3 bases from V and 4 bases from J, with 15 bases between. There are 14 residues in the CDR3. The CDR3 protein is CSVDPGRGSETQYF. The CDR3 DNA reads TGCAGCGTTGACCCCGGTCGGGGATCAGAGACCCAGTACTTC.

Comment on this clonotype: A much larger clone differs from this one at a single base, so this may be a read error. The chain has TRBV3-1 and TRBJ2-6; D not resolved. V was trimmed by 7 bases and J by 1 base, leaving 5 bases between them. The CDR3 runs to 13 residues. CDR1 and CDR2 from the germline V gene are LGHDT and YNNKEL (reference sequence). The CDR3 sequence: CASTSSGANVLTF. CDR3 nucleotides: TGTGCCAGCACGAGTTCTGGGGCCAACGTCCTGACTTTC.

This clonotype has more than one count but fewer than ten. The chain combines TRBV6-2 or TRBV6-3 with TRBJ1-5, with 7 nucleotides matching TRBD1. CDR1 is MNHEY and CDR2 is SVGEGT in the germline V gene. The CDR3 has 17 residues. The junction had 9 bases not matched to a gene; V was cut back by 2 bases and J by 2 bases. For the CDR3, the DNA is TGTGCCAGCAGTTACCAGGGGGGGCGATTAGGCAATCAGCCCCAGCATTTT. Translating it yields CASSYQGGRLGNQPQHF.

This clonotype was counted only a few times. V gene TRBV18 combines with J gene TRBJ1-2; possible D gene TRBD1, 6 bases. The V end lost 3 bases, the J end lost 8 bases, and 19 bases lay between the germline ends. This CDR3 has 15 amino acids. Germline-derived CDR1 and CDR2 are KGHSH and LQKENI. Here the CDR3 reads CASSPDRSGYLGYTF. The CDR3 coding sequence is TGTGCCAGCTCACCGGACAGATCGGGGTACTTGGGCTACACCTTC. Together with reference TRBV18 and TRBJ1-2, the CDR3 gives the full variable domain: NAGVMQNPRHLVRRRGQEARLRCSPMKGHSHVYWYRQLPEEGLKFMVYLQKENIIDESGMPKERFSAEFPKEGPSILRIQQVVRGDSAAYFCASSPDRSGYLGYTFGSGTRLTVV.

This clonotype has at least ten counts. This chain links TRBV7-2 with TRBJ2-7, with 8 bases that match TRBD2. This CDR3 is 15 amino acids long. The V gene end was trimmed by 4 bases and the J gene end by 0 bases; junction bases not matched to a gene: 5. Germline assignment: CDR1 SGHTA and CDR2 FQGNSA. In DNA form, the CDR3 reads TGTGCCAGCAGCTCCCGCGGGGGGCACTCCTACGAGCAGTACGTC. Its translation is CASSSRGGHSYEQYV.

This clonotype was seen a handful of times. This sequence joins TRBV15 and TRBJ2-3, with 9 bases aligning to TRBD1. The CDR3 runs 19 residues. The V and J ends lost 2 bases and 2 bases, in that order; junction bases with no gene match: 14. The germline gives CDR1 LNHNV, CDR2 YYDKDF (reference sequence). This CDR3 is CATSRNPGQGNVYTDTQYF. The CDR3 DNA reads as TGTGCCACCAGCAGAAACCCGGGACAGGGAAACGTATACACAGATACGCAGTATTTT.

The V and J genes are TRBV4-1 and TRBJ1-6; TRBD1 matches 7 bases. The J segment lost 7 bases and the V segment lost 1 base, leaving 1 base of the junction unmatched. The CDR3 spans 14 residues. Germline V lookup: CDR1 MGHRA, CDR2 YSYEKL. The CDR3 DNA is TGCGCCAGCAGCCAAGCGGACAGGAATTCACCCCTCCACTTT. It translates to CASSQADRNSPLHF.

This clonotype was seen many times. This sequence joins TRBV21-1 and TRBJ2-6. TRBV21-1 is assigned pseudogene status. The CDR3 has 16 amino acids. CDR3 nucleotide sequence: TGTGCCAGCAGCATACACCCGAACTCTGGGGCCAACGTCCTGACTTTC. Its translation is CASSIHPNSGANVLTF.

Concerning this clonotype itself: It may be a read error: a sequence one base away is much more abundant. The chain combines TRBV10-3 with TRBJ1-2; TRBD1 agrees at 8 bases. V lost 1 base to trimming and J lost 8 bases; unmatched junction nucleotides: 9. Per germline, CDR1 ENHRY and CDR2 SYGVKD. The length of the CDR3 is 15 residues. In nucleotides, the CDR3 is TGTGCCATCAGTGAGTTGGCAGGACAGGGAGTGGGCTACACCTTC. It codes for CAISELAGQGVGYTF.

This clonotype was seen ten or more times. The junction departs from the called germline gene at one end, perhaps through a read error. DNA for the CDR3: TGTGCCAGCAGCTTTCAGGGAAACACTGAAGCTTTCTTT. Its translation is CASSFQGNTEAFF. The chain recombines TRBV5-1 with TRBJ1-1; D perhaps matches TRBD1 (5 bases). This CDR3 is built from 13 residues. CDR1 is SGHRS and CDR2 is YFSETQ in the germline V gene.

In the case of this clonotype: Being one base from a much bigger clone, this may be a read error. The CDR3 does not close with the conserved phenylalanine or tryptophan, likely indicating a read error. The rearrangement joins TRBV18 to TRBJ1-3; no reliable D call. The CDR3 sequence is 15 residues long. The germline V gene has CDR1 KGHSH and CDR2 LQKENI. Trimming pared 5 bases from V and 2 bases from J, leaving 13 bases between. The CDR3 spells CASSAIPGTGNTIYI. The DNA of the CDR3 is TGTGCCAGCTCAGCAATTCCGGGTACTGGAAACACCATATATATT.

This clonotype turned up a few times. The chain links TRBV10-1 to TRBJ1-1; D might be TRBD1 (5 bases). Germline CDR1 WNHNN, CDR2 SYGVQD (reference sequence). Trimming pared 5 bases from V and 9 bases from J, leaving 16 bases between. This CDR3 comprises 13 residues. CDR3 DNA: TGCGCCAGCAGTCCAGACAGCGCGGCGAAAGCTTTCTTT. The encoded protein is CASSPDSAAKAFF.